This TCR beta chain was sequenced during a study of shared T cell receptors in the human thymus. Trimming took 5 bases from V and 10 from J; bases not matched to a gene: 19. Germline V gene sequence: CDR1 SGHTA, CDR2 FQGNSA. The CDR3 has 18 amino acids. Profiled with immunoSEQ multiplex PCR; TCRdb holds only in-frame clones, not every one. The sample records more than 550,000 clones, around 85% being singletons. The sample was also linked to a second study, of human thymus T cells.

The V gene is TRBV7-2, the J gene TRBJ2-1; 11 bases map to TRBD2. The receptor was derived from a girl under three years old with a congenital heart defect. The material sequenced was thymocytes. CDR3 sequence: CASSLSRRFGVAGGEQFF. The CDR3 coding sequence is TGTGCCAGCAGCCTTTCCCGTAGGTTCGGTGTAGCGGGGGGGGAGCAGTTCTTC.